This TCR beta chain appears in the sequencing data of a study of blood T cells in healthy people across ages (dated by TCRdb to the mid-2010s). Notes on the research overall: In model experiments, template switching captured about one uniquely barcoded TCR beta cDNA molecule for every two T cells. To avoid experimental bias, donors of different ages were spread randomly across the sequencing lanes. Age-related changes in TCR beta repertoire diversity were measured in the study by deep sequencing normalized with unique cDNA molecular identifiers. Two additional independent replicas of 1 million unique cDNA reads from the same blood draw were analyzed for two donors (one aged 18 to 29 and one aged 80 or older). The donors were divided into four age groups: young (average approximately 17 years), middle-aged (approximately 41), aged (roughly 66) and long-lived (82).

The library was prepared using 5' RACE. This sample was sequenced with an Illumina HiSeq 2500. A second PCR of roughly 6 to 11 cycles was performed with a sample-barcoded 5' primer and a J-beta primer mix. A template-switch 5' adaptor carrying 12 random nucleotides introduced a unique molecular identifier onto each TCR beta cDNA molecule. Each sample yielded at least 2.5 million CDR3-containing paired-end reads. All of the RNA was converted into first-strand cDNA using the Mint cDNA synthesis kit, with a TRBC-specific oligonucleotide serving as the primer. After uracil-DNA glycosylase treatment, a first 18-cycle PCR used universal primers M1SS and BC2_uni_R on all cDNA. In the paper's pipeline: Each sample was normalized by randomly selecting 1 million high-quality reads, each carrying a distinct molecular identifier. Reads sharing molecular identifiers were discarded rather than binned into consensus sequences. MiTCR, with a Q25 quality threshold and the strictest error-elimination algorithm, was used for CDR3 identification, clonotype clustering and error correction. A nonparametric unseen species model with Euler transformation was used to estimate lower-bound total TCR beta diversity. In TCRdb, the public reads were trimmed at Q25 with fastp and aligned with MiXCR, with productive beta chains retained. Entries that share a CDR3 protein sequence are merged under the most common genes and DNA. TCRdb, rather than the study authors, made the V and J calls. The sample data list about 720,000 distinct CDR3 sequences, and 22% of these were observed just once. Clones ranked in the top ten supply around 22% of the sample.

This clonotype was counted only a few times. Its binding antigen is unknown. There are no base qualities to consult, and no much larger clone falls within one base. Here is what the overall study found, with its caveats: Because the CMV infection status of the donors was unknown, age-related changes in expanded clonotypes may potentially have been confounded. Estimates of total diversity based on one million sequenced T cells were regarded as lower bounds and as underestimates. The long-lived group showed more naive CD4+ T cells, fewer expanded clones and increased TCR diversity than the aged group, suggesting age selection. Observed TCR beta diversity per million T cells fell roughly linearly with age, and a significant reduction was already apparent by age around 44. A strong correlation was found between observed TCR beta diversity and the percentage of naive T cells measured by flow cytometry. Since profiling was done on bulk unsorted PBMCs, naive and antigen-experienced compartments could not be conclusively compared.

The donors were roughly 40 Caucasian individuals from Russia, aged roughly 6 to 100 years, who were systemically healthy. Ten milliliters of peripheral blood were drawn from each donor into EDTA-treated Vacutainer tubes. PBMCs were isolated by Ficoll-Paque density-gradient centrifugation, with at least 7 million obtained per sample. Total RNA, at least 6 micrograms per sample, was extracted from PBMCs with Trizol reagent. For every donor, an aliquot of PBMCs went through flow cytometry to measure the percentages of naive CD45RAhigh/CD27high T cells. The CDR3 has 15 amino acids, counting the end cysteine and phenylalanine. CDR3 DNA only is kept here, 45 bases in frame from base 1. V and J are truncated by 4 bases and 7 bases respectively, leaving an intervening sequence of 19 bases.

The origin of this receptor is a man between 65 and 85 years old in good health. The receptor chain draws on TRBV12-3 or TRBV12-4 and TRBJ1-2, with TRBD1 perhaps the D gene, on 6 matching bases. Source material: blood. The encoded CDR3 is CASSSNRVVGGGYTF. The nucleotides read TGTGCCAGCAGTTCTAACAGGGTAGTAGGTGGTGGCTACACCTTC.